Shown below are 6 T cell receptor beta chains from a single sample sequenced in a study of blood T cells in healthy people across ages. A second roughly 6 to 12 cycle PCR used barcoded and J-beta primers. TCRdb reprocessed the 5' RACE reads with MiXCR, giving one entry per CDR3 protein. Of around 1,000,000 distinct CDR3 sequences listed, roughly a quarter are singletons. The sample was also reused in another study, on T cells of mothers and their children.

Sequencing was done on a sample of blood. These receptor sequences come from a girl aged 2 to 10 in good health.

The chain carries TRBV9 and TRBJ2-5, with 7 bases lining up with TRBD2. The V gene end was trimmed by 4 bases and the J gene end by 4 bases; junction bases not matched to a gene: 10. The CDR3 is 15 residues long. In germline, CDR1 is SGDLS, CDR2 YYNGEE. DNA for the CDR3: TGTGCCAGCAGCCCGCGACTAGCAGCTAGAGAGACCCAGTACTTC. Its translation: CASSPRLAARETQYF.

The chain links TRBV11-2 to TRBJ2-5; 8 nucleotides line up with TRBD2. Germline V gene data show CDR1 as SGHAT and CDR2 as FQNNGV. The CDR3 is made up of 17 amino acids. The junction had 12 bases not matched to a gene; V was cut back by 5 bases and J by 1 base. The CDR3 region is CASSLIPGLDSQETQYF. CDR3 nucleotide sequence: TGTGCCAGCAGCCTTATACCGGGACTAGACAGCCAAGAGACCCAGTACTTC.

The chain uses TRBV3-1 and TRBJ2-5; D might be TRBD1 (5 bases). The last part of the DNA fits TRBJ2-7 better; the J call may be wrong. The CDR3 runs to 15 residues. From germline, CDR1 is LGHDT and CDR2 YNNKEL (reference sequence). The CDR3 DNA follows: TGTGCCAGCAGCCAGACGACAGTAAGCTCCTACGAGCAGTACTTC. It is translated as CASSQTTVSSYEQYF.

The chain uses TRBV29-1 and TRBJ2-2; possibly TRBD2 for D (7 bases). CDR1 and CDR2 (germline): SQVTM, ANQGSEA. V lost 6 bases to trimming and J lost 5 bases, with 13 bases between them. This CDR3 spans 13 amino acids. CDR3 nucleotide sequence: TGCAGCGTGAGAAGGGGGGGAACCGGGGAGCTGTTTTTT. Its translation: CSVRRGGTGELFF.

Details on this clonotype: This may be a read error, as it is one base from a much larger clone. The gene calls are TRBV12-3 or TRBV12-4 and TRBJ1-2; D gene unclear. The CDR3 extends over 12 amino acids. The CDR3 is CASRDGNYGNTF. CDR3 nucleotides: TGTGCCAGCAGGGACGGGAACTATGGCAACACCTTC.

This clonotype was recorded a few times. This chain uses TRBV20-1 with TRBJ1-1; the D is unclear. The germline V gene has CDR1 DFQATT and CDR2 SNEGSKA (reference sequence). Trimming removed 2 bases at V and 4 bases at J, with 5 bases between. The CDR3 runs 11 residues. The CDR3 nucleotides are TGCAGTGCTAGATTAGTCACTGAAGCTTTCTTT. It translates to CSARLVTEAFF.